This record looks at one T cell receptor (beta chain) sequence and its context. These data belong to a study of spatial heterogeneity in lung cancer. The time point: sample taken at primary tumor resection. The sequenced material consisted of unsorted whole RNA from tumor, nontumor lung or frozen PBMC. The donors comprised approximately 75 untreated early-stage non-small cell lung cancer patients. Germline CDR1 and CDR2: MGHDK and SYGVNS. The CDR3 extends over 15 amino acids. The ends were cut back, 3 bases at V and 9 bases at J, with 18 bases in the middle. Individually, TCR cDNA molecules were each labelled with a unique molecular identifier. TCRdb itself ran the 5' RACE reads through MiXCR, one entry per CDR3 protein. The data hold about 23,000 distinct CDR3 sequences, with 3% to 3.5% observed a single time.

The sequencing used PBMCs, collected at surgery. The clonotype originates from a female donor with early-stage non-small cell lung cancer. This chain links TRBV25-1 with TRBJ2-1; D ambiguous. The CDR3 reads CASSDPSSYRGEQFF. Written as DNA, the CDR3 is TGTGCCAGCAGTGACCCCTCCTCGTATAGAGGTGAGCAGTTCTTC.